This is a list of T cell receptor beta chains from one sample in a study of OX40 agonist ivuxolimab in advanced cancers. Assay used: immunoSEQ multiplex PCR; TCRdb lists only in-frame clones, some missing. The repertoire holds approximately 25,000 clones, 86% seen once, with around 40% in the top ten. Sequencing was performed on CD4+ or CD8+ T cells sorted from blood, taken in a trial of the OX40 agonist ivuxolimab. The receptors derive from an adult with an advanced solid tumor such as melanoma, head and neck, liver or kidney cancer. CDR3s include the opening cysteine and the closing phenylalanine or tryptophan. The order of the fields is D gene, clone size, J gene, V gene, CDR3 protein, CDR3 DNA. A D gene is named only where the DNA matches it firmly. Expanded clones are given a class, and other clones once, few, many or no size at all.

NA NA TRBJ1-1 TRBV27 CASSVARSTEAFF TGTGCCAGTAGTGTGGCCCGCAGCACTGAAGCTTTCTTT
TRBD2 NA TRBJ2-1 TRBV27 CASSPSGGDLNEQFF TGTGCCAGCAGTCCTAGCGGGGGGGATCTCAATGAGCAGTTCTTC
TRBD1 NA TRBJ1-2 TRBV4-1 CASSQEVIQGINYGYTF TGCGCCAGCAGCCAAGAGGTTATACAGGGGATTAACTATGGCTACACCTTC
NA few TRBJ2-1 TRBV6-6 CASSYGPSEFF TGTGCCAGCAGTTACGGCCCTTCTGAGTTCTTC
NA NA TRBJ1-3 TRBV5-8 CASSLGTAIGNTIYF TGTGCCAGCAGCTTGGGAACAGCAATTGGAAACACCATATATTTT
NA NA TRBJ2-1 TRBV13 CASSLGSIIENYNEQFF TGTGCCAGCAGCTTGGGTAGTATAATAGAGAATTACAATGAGCAGTTCTTC
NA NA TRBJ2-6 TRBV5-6 CASSWGPAGANVLTF TGTGCCAGCAGCTGGGGCCCAGCCGGGGCCAACGTCCTGACTTTC
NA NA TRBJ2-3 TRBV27 CASTSLGRDTQYF TGTGCCAGCACCTCACTCGGAAGAGATACGCAGTATTTT
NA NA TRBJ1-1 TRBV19 CASTHGGTNTEAFF TGTGCCAGTACCCATGGAGGGACGAACACTGAAGCTTTCTTT
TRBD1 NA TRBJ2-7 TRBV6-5 CASRDSLYEQYF TGTGCCAGTAGGGACAGCTTATACGAGCAGTACTTC
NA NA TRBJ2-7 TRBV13 CASSFGSSYEQYF TGTGCCAGCAGCTTTGGGTCCTCCTACGAGCAGTACTTC
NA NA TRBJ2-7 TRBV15 CATSPAAGSSYEQYF TGTGCCACCAGCCCTGCGGCAGGGAGCTCCTACGAGCAGTACTTC
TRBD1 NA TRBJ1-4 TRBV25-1 CASSALIPGTGNEKLFF TGTGCCAGCAGTGCCCTCATACCCGGGACAGGGAATGAAAAACTGTTTTTT
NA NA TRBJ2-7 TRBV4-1 CASSQEEYRAYEQYF TGCGCCAGCAGCCAAGAAGAGTACAGGGCCTACGAGCAGTACTTC
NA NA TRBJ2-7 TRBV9 CASSEGASGIYEQYF TGTGCCAGCAGCGAGGGGGCTAGCGGAATCTACGAGCAGTACTTC
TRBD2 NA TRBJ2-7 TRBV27 CASSWGTSESYEQYF TGTGCCAGCAGTTGGGGGACTAGCGAATCCTACGAGCAGTACTTC
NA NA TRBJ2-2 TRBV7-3 CASSLGTGELFF TGTGCCAGCAGCTTGGGAACCGGGGAGCTGTTTTTT
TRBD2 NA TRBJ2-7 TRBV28 CASSLGGKREWYEQYF TGTGCCAGCAGTTTAGGGGGGAAGCGGGAGTGGTACGAGCAGTACTTC
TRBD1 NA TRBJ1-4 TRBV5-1 CASSLAGQGVNEKLFF TGCGCCAGCAGCTTGGCCGGACAGGGTGTTAATGAAAAACTGTTTTTT
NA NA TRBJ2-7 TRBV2 CASILTEEQYF TGTGCCAGCATATTGACTGAAGAGCAGTACTTC
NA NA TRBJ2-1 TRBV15 CATSTPVTNEQFF TGTGCCACCAGCACCCCGGTCACCAATGAGCAGTTCTTC
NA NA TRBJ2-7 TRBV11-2 CASSLDFPYEQYF TGTGCCAGCAGCTTGGACTTTCCCTACGAGCAGTACTTC
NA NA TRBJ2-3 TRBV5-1 CASSLARMLGDTQYF TGCGCCAGCAGCTTGGCCCGGATGCTTGGAGATACGCAGTATTTT
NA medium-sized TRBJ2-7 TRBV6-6 CASSYGGGGYEQYF TGTGCCAGCAGTTACGGAGGGGGGGGCTACGAGCAGTACTTC
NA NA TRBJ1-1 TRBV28 CASSSETATPMNTEAFF TGTGCCAGCAGTTCCGAGACAGCTACACCAATGAACACTGAAGCTTTCTTT
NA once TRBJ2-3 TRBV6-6 CASSLQSTDTQYF TGTGCCAGCAGTTTGCAGAGCACAGATACGCAGTATTTT